Each of the 15 T cell receptor beta chains below was sequenced from the same sample in a study of blood T cells in healthy people across ages. It was with a sample-barcoded 5' primer and a J-beta primer mix that a second PCR of about 6 to 12 cycles was run. TCRdb analysed the 5' RACE reads with MiXCR anew, one entry per CDR3 protein. In the table there are fewer than 600,000 distinct CDR3 sequences, around a quarter of which are singletons. This sample was shared with a second study, whose subject was T cells of mothers and their children.

The sequenced sample was blood. The source is a boy aged 2-9 years in good health.

This sequence joins TRBV7-8 and TRBJ2-1; D is possibly TRBD1 or TRBD2 (5 bases each). CDR3 length: 12 amino acids. V lost 3 bases, J lost 14 bases, and 14 bases lay in between. The germline V gene has CDR1 SGHVS and CDR2 FQNEAQ. The CDR3: CASSFSGTSKFF. The CDR3 DNA reads as TGTGCCAGCAGCTTCTCGGGGACCTCAAAGTTCTTC.

This clonotype was picked up a small number of times. The genes are TRBV5-1 and TRBJ2-5; tentatively, D is TRBD2 (5 bases). With the DNA end fitting TRBJ2-7 better, the J assignment may be wrong. The length of the CDR3 is 14 residues. Germline-derived CDR1 and CDR2 are SGHRS and YFSETQ. Here the CDR3 reads CASSVAGATYEQYF. Written as DNA, the CDR3 is TGCGCCAGCAGCGTGGCGGGCGCTACCTACGAGCAGTACTTC.

The chain carries TRBV6-4 and TRBJ2-1; 11 bases align to TRBD2. J was trimmed by 0 bases and V by 5 bases; bases with no gene match: 18. CDR1 is MRHNA and CDR2 is SNTAGT in the germline V gene. The CDR3 runs 21 residues. The CDR3 DNA is TGTGCCAGCAGTTCCCTAGTGTGGGGGACTAGCGGACTAAGCTCCTACAATGAGCAGTTCTTC. Encoded protein: CASSSLVWGTSGLSSYNEQFF.

This clonotype was counted between two and nine times. V usage is TRBV7-3 and J usage is TRBJ2-3; D unclear. The CDR3 extends over 14 amino acids. Between the trimmed V and J ends, which lost 4 bases and 0 bases, there was a span of 8 bases. CDR1 is SGHTA and CDR2 is FQGTGA in the germline V gene. DNA for the CDR3: TGTGCCAGCAGCTCGTTTAGCAGCACAGATACGCAGTATTTT. Translating it yields CASSSFSSTDTQYF.

The V gene is TRBV7-9, the J gene TRBJ1-2, with 9 bases identical to TRBD1. CDR1 is SEHNR and CDR2 is FQNEAQ in the germline V gene (reference sequence). This CDR3 is 15 amino acids long. The V segment lost 6 bases and the J segment 4 bases; nucleotides outside the gene matches: 9. CDR3 residues: CASRIPGQGRYGYTF. DNA for the CDR3: TGTGCCAGCAGAATTCCGGGACAGGGCCGCTATGGCTACACCTTC.

This chain links TRBV7-9 with TRBJ2-3; the D is unclear. The CDR3 runs 16 residues. V lost 5 bases to trimming and J lost 4 bases, with 19 bases between them. Germline lookup yields CDR1 SEHNR and CDR2 FQNEAQ (reference sequence). The chain's CDR3 is CASSAPPGIQSDTQYF. The CDR3 DNA reads TGTGCCAGCAGCGCCCCCCCCGGAATTCAATCAGATACGCAGTATTTT.

Only a few counts were recorded for this clonotype. The CDR3 DNA is TGCAGTGCTAGAGAAGGACAGGGGAATTGGTATGGCTACACCTTC. Residues: CSAREGQGNWYGYTF. The chain employs TRBV20-1 and TRBJ1-2, with TRBD1 identical over 9 bases. CDR3 length equals 15 residues. CDR1 is DFQATT, CDR2 SNEGSKA, per germline (reference sequence). The V segment lost 0 bases and the J segment 5 bases; nucleotides outside the gene matches: 7.

This chain links TRBV29-1 with TRBJ2-4; D is perhaps TRBD1 (5 bases). Germline V lookup: CDR1 SQVTM, CDR2 ANQGSEA. This CDR3 is 13 amino acids long. The V and J ends lost 5 bases and 1 base respectively, with 9 bases between them. DNA of the CDR3: TGCAGCGTTCTCCCAGGGGCCAAAAACATTCAGTACTTC. Translating gives CSVLPGAKNIQYF.

The chain combines TRBV30 with TRBJ1-1, with a possible D match to TRBD1 (6 bases). Germline assignment: CDR1 GTSNPN and CDR2 SVGIG (reference sequence). The CDR3 sequence is 13 residues long. V lost 5 bases, J lost 6 bases, and 16 bases lay in between. CDR3 bases: TGTGCCTGGGCCAGACAGGTGACGGCTGAAGCTTTCTTT. It specifies CAWARQVTAEAFF.

This clonotype has only a few counts. The chain joins TRBV6-1 to TRBJ1-5; 9 bases match TRBD1. The CDR3 is made up of 15 amino acids. Germline CDR1 and CDR2: MNHNS and SASEGT. J was trimmed by 1 base and V by 10 bases; bases with no gene match: 8. CDR3 region: CATRTGVPSNQPQHF. The CDR3 nucleotides read TGTGCCACCAGGACAGGGGTTCCGAGCAATCAGCCCCAGCATTTT.

This chain uses TRBV5-1 with TRBJ1-1; D is unclear. V was trimmed by 4 bases and J by 0 bases, leaving 7 bases between them. The CDR3 is made up of 13 amino acids. Looked up from germline, CDR1 is SGHRS and CDR2 is YFSETQ. CDR3 in amino acids: CASSMELNTEAFF. CDR3 DNA sequence: TGCGCCAGCAGCATGGAACTGAACACTGAAGCTTTCTTT.

The chain carries TRBV7-2 and TRBJ2-7; TRBD1 matches at 8 bases. Trimming took 5 bases from V and 6 from J; bases not matched to a gene: 9. Germline lookup yields CDR1 SGHTA and CDR2 FQGNSA. CDR3 length: 14 amino acids. The CDR3 here is CASSPLTGDSEQYF. The CDR3 DNA sequence: TGTGCCAGCAGCCCGCTGACAGGGGACAGCGAGCAGTACTTC.

This CDR3 reads CASRNGNEQFF. The CDR3 DNA follows: TGTGCCAGCAGGAATGGGAATGAGCAGTTCTTC. The genes are TRBV7-9 and TRBJ2-5; D gene unclear. The J call could be wrong; TRBJ2-1 is a better fit for the DNA end. The CDR3 contains 11 residues. Germline loops: CDR1 SEHNR, CDR2 FQNEAQ (reference sequence).

Regarding this clonotype: A much larger clone sits a single nucleotide away, making a read error possible. The chain recombines TRBV28 with TRBJ1-4; D may be TRBD1 (6 bases). The CDR3 is made up of 15 amino acids. Germline CDR1 is MDHEN and CDR2 is SYDVKM. Trimming took 8 bases from V and 7 from J, leaving 20 bases between them. DNA of the CDR3: TGTGCCAGCTGGAGGGGAGGGGGAGGTGGTGAAAAACTGTTTTTT. Its protein product is CASWRGGGGGEKLFF.

The chain has TRBV29-1 and TRBJ2-5; D is perhaps TRBD1 (5 bases). From germline, CDR1 is SQVTM and CDR2 ANQGSEA. This CDR3 contains 12 residues. Trimming removed 5 bases at V and 11 bases at J, with 18 bases between. CDR3 sequence: CSVLGAPGEQYF. In nucleotides, the CDR3 is TGCAGCGTTTTAGGGGCCCCCGGAGAGCAGTACTTC. Variable domain in full (rest from reference TRBV29-1 and TRBJ2-5): SAVISQKPSRDICQRGTSLTIQCQVDSQVTMMFWYRQQPGQSLTLIATANQGSEATYESGFVIDKFPISRPNLTFSTLTVSNMSPEDSSIYLCSVLGAPGEQYFGPGTRLLVL.